This T cell receptor (beta chain) was recovered during a study of post-analysis software for immune sequencing data. Study conclusions and caveats: About 5 TRBV segments appeared more often in patients than in controls, and TRBV5-6, TRBV5-1 and TRBV20-1 were among these.

The table lists this clonotype with many counts. Its target is unknown. The V and J ends lost 8 bases and 5 bases, in that order; junction bases with no gene match: 2. The CDR3 covers 12 residues. The TCR beta cDNA libraries carried unique molecular identifiers. T cells numbering roughly 0.95 to 10 million yielded 450,000 to 500,000 cDNA molecules. TCRdb called the PCR reads again in MiXCR, with one record for every CDR3 protein. The profile shows around 710,000 distinct CDR3 sequences, 35% to 55% of them singletons. V and J are TRBV12-3 or TRBV12-4 and TRBJ2-5, with TRBD2 matching over 10 bases. This TCR was recovered from a girl aged 5-17 years with multiple sclerosis. Source material: blood. CDR3 coding DNA: TGTGCCAGCGGGACTAGCGCGGAGACCCAGTACTTC. Encoded protein: CASGTSAETQYF.